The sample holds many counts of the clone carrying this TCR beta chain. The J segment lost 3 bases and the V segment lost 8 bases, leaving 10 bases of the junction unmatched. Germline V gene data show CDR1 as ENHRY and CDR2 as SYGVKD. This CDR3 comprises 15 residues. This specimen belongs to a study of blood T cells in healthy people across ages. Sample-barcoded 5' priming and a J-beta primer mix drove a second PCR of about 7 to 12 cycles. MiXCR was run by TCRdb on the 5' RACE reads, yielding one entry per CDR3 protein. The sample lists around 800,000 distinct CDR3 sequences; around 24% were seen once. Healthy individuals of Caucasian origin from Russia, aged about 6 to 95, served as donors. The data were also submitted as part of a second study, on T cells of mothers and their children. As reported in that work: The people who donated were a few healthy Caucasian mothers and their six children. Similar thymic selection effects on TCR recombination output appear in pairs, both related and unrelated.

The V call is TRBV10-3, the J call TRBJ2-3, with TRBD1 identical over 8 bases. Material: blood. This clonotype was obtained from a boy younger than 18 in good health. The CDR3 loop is CAIGGAGGATDTQYF. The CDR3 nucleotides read TGTGCCATCGGTGGTGCAGGGGGCGCAACAGATACGCAGTATTTT.